One sample yielded the 30 T cell receptor beta chains listed below, sequenced in a study of blood T cell repertoires in COVID-19 (dated by TCRdb to 2018 to 2021). Libraries came from the immunoSEQ multiplex PCR assay. TCRdb re-hosts the immuneACCESS table, in-frame sequences only. Its copies lack some clones; in the studies checked, an unresolved V gene accounts for under half of them, and the cause for the rest is not known. The sample table contains around 100,000 clones; only one count was recorded for approximately 91% of them. The ten largest clones take up roughly 17% of the sample. What was sequenced was peripheral blood. These receptors were collected from a man aged 45-65 years with acute or convalescent COVID-19.

The chain has TRBV19 and TRBJ1-2; 7 nucleotides match TRBD1. The V gene's germline CDR1 is LNHDA and CDR2 SQIVND (reference sequence). After removal of 3 bases from V and 2 bases from J, the junction contained 3 bases not matched to a gene. The CDR3 loop spans 14 amino acids. The DNA of the CDR3 is TGTGCCAGTAGTATGACAGGGTGGAACTATGGCTACACCTTC. This codes for CASSMTGWNYGYTF.

The chain recombines TRBV18 with TRBJ1-1, with 9 bases lining up with TRBD1. There are 15 residues in the CDR3. CDR1 is KGHSH and CDR2 is LQKENI in the germline V gene. With 1 base clipped from V and 11 bases from J, the junction kept 11 bases outside the gene matches. CDR3 residues: CASSPLGQGHLNAFF. The DNA for the CDR3 is TGTGCCAGCTCACCACTGGGACAGGGACACCTTAATGCTTTCTTT.

The chain combines TRBV28 with TRBJ2-1, with 9 bases matching TRBD1. Losses at the gene ends were 6 bases for V and 4 bases for J; bases not matched to a gene: 7. The length of the CDR3 is 15 residues. CDR1 is MDHEN, CDR2 SYDVKM, per germline. The CDR3 here is CASRSPTGGYNEQFF. DNA of the CDR3: TGTGCCAGCAGGTCTCCGACAGGGGGGTACAATGAGCAGTTCTTC. Full variable domain (rest looked up from reference TRBV28 and TRBJ2-1): DVKVTQSSRYLVKRTGEKVFLECVQDMDHENMFWYRQDPGLGLRLIYFSYDVKMKEKGDIPEGYSVSREKKERFSLILESASTNQTSMYLCASRSPTGGYNEQFFGPGTRLTVL.

This clone was observed once. The DNA of the CDR3 is TGTGCCAGCAGTTTATCCCTCTCAGGCAATCAGCCCCAGCATTTT. It specifies CASSLSLSGNQPQHF. V usage is TRBV28 and J usage is TRBJ1-5; D gene uncertain. The CDR3 is made up of 15 amino acids. The germline V and J ends were trimmed by 1 base and 2 bases, with 9 bases remaining between them. The V gene's germline CDR1 is MDHEN and CDR2 SYDVKM.

The J gene is TRBJ2-5, the V gene TRBV2, with 12 bases aligning to TRBD1. The J segment lost 5 bases and the V segment lost 4 bases, leaving 5 bases of the junction unmatched. CDR1 SNHLY and CDR2 FYNNEI come from the germline V gene. The CDR3 spans 15 residues. CDR3 DNA sequence: TGTGCCAGCAGTGGGGGACAGGGGGCCGGGGAGACCCAGTACTTC. This translates into CASSGGQGAGETQYF.

The CDR3 nucleotides read TGTGCCAGCAGCTTGGACAGTCAGAGCAATCAGCCCCAGCATTTT. It specifies CASSLDSQSNQPQHF. V is TRBV6-6 and J is TRBJ1-5; TRBD1 might be the D (6 bases). Germline V gene sequence: CDR1 MNHNY, CDR2 SVGAGI (reference sequence). The CDR3 runs 15 residues. V was trimmed by 6 bases and J by 1 base, leaving 13 bases between them.

The chain couples TRBV4-2 to TRBJ2-1; TRBD2 agrees at 10 bases. J lost 6 bases, V lost 0 bases, and 5 bases had no gene match. The CDR3 totals 16 residues. The V gene's germline CDR1 is LGHNA and CDR2 YNFKEQ. The CDR3 protein is CASSQEASGGANEQFF. Here the CDR3 DNA reads TGTGCCAGCAGCCAAGAAGCCAGCGGGGGGGCCAATGAGCAGTTCTTC.

The V call is TRBV5-1, the J call TRBJ2-2; TRBD1 agrees at 10 bases. The V gene end was trimmed by 3 bases and the J gene end by 1 base; junction bases not matched to a gene: 3. Germline V lookup: CDR1 SGHRS, CDR2 YFSETQ. This CDR3 comprises 16 residues. This chain's CDR3 is CASSSGTGVNTGELFF. In DNA, the CDR3 is TGCGCCAGCAGCTCCGGGACAGGGGTGAACACCGGGGAGCTGTTTTTT.

The chain carries TRBV5-6 and TRBJ2-5, with TRBD2 matching over 7 bases. This CDR3 contains 14 residues. The V gene's germline CDR1 is SGHDT and CDR2 YYEEEE. V lost 2 bases to trimming and J lost 6 bases; unmatched junction nucleotides: 7. The CDR3 bases are TGTGCCAGCAGCTTTGGGGCTAGCGGACAGACCCAGTACTTC. It is translated as CASSFGASGQTQYF.

The rearrangement uses TRBV7-9 and TRBJ2-1; TRBD1 aligns across 10 bases. This CDR3 spans 15 amino acids. Germline V CDR1 and CDR2: SEHNR, FQNEAQ (reference sequence). The V and J ends lost 3 bases and 7 bases, in that order; junction bases with no gene match: 6. As DNA, the CDR3 is TGTGCCAGCAGCTTGACAGGGGGCCTGAGGAATGAGCAGTTCTTC. It encodes CASSLTGGLRNEQFF.

The V call is TRBV14, the J call TRBJ2-3; 14 nucleotides agree with TRBD2. The ends lost 1 base at V and 1 base at J; junction bases unmatched: 7. Germline CDR1 and CDR2: SGHDN and FVKESK. The CDR3 covers 19 residues. The CDR3 protein is CASSQVRGLAGGRTDTQYF. In DNA form, the CDR3 reads TGTGCCAGCAGCCAAGTAAGAGGACTAGCGGGGGGCCGCACAGATACGCAGTATTTT.

The chain links TRBV30 to TRBJ2-3, with TRBD1 matching 10 bases. Germline V gene lookup returns CDR1 GTSNPN and CDR2 SVGIG (reference sequence). V was clipped by 8 bases and J by 8 bases; unmatched bases: 7. The length of the CDR3 is 12 residues. For the CDR3, the DNA is TGTGCCGGCCGGGACAGGGGAATTACGCAGTATTTT. Amino acid sequence: CAGRDRGITQYF. The whole variable domain, remainder taken from reference TRBV30 and TRBJ2-3, is SQTIHQWPATLVQPVGSPLSLECTVEGTSNPNLYWYRQAAGRGLQLLFYSVGIGQISSEVPQNLSASRPQDRQFILSSKKLLLSDSGFYLCAGRDRGITQYFGPGTRLTVL.

V and J are TRBV19 and TRBJ2-7; possible D gene TRBD2, 5 bases. CDR3 length: 15 amino acids. Per germline, CDR1 LNHDA and CDR2 SQIVND (reference sequence). The V and J ends lost 7 bases and 7 bases respectively, with 23 bases between them. Written as DNA, the CDR3 is TGTGCCAGTACCCCAACATGGACCACAACGGGGGAGCAGTACTTC. Translation gives CASTPTWTTTGEQYF.

The gene calls are TRBV6-5 and TRBJ2-3; tentative D call: TRBD1 (6 bases). V gave up 0 bases and J gave up 2 bases, with 9 bases separating them. The V gene's germline CDR1 is MNHEY and CDR2 SVGAGI. CDR3 length: 15 residues. The CDR3 DNA is TGTGCCAGCAGTTACTCCGGGACAAACACAGATACGCAGTATTTT. Translating it yields CASSYSGTNTDTQYF.

The rearrangement joins TRBV3-1 (or the pseudogene TRBV3-2) to TRBJ2-7, with TRBD1 as a possible D gene (5 bases). The CDR3 covers 12 residues. From germline, CDR1 is LGHDT and CDR2 YNNKEL (reference sequence). V was cut by 5 bases and J by 1 base, with 6 bases left in between. CDR3 region: CASSRGSYEQYF. CDR3 coding DNA: TGTGCCAGCAGCAGGGGATCCTACGAGCAGTACTTC.

V gene TRBV4-3 combines with J gene TRBJ1-1, with D possibly matching TRBD1 (6 bases). The germline gives CDR1 LGHNA, CDR2 YSLEER. This CDR3 region has 13 residues. V was cut by 0 bases and J by 11 bases, with 13 bases left in between. The CDR3 nucleotides read TGCGCCAGCAGCCAAGATCCTCAGGGGCCGGCTTTCTTT. It yields the protein CASSQDPQGPAFF.

The rearrangement joins TRBV16 to TRBJ1-5; TRBD1 matches 9 bases. The CDR3 extends over 15 amino acids. Trimming at V came to 3 bases and at J to 7 bases, leaving 7 bases not matched to a gene. Germline V gives CDR1 KGHSY, CDR2 FQNENV. The CDR3 loop reads CASSHSGTGRQPQHF. The CDR3 nucleotides read TGTGCCAGCAGCCACTCCGGGACAGGGAGACAGCCCCAGCATTTT.

The chain couples TRBV27 to TRBJ1-5; no clear D gene. This CDR3 region has 14 residues. Germline V gene sequence: CDR1 MNHEY, CDR2 SMNVEV (reference sequence). The ends were cut back, 6 bases at V and 4 bases at J, with 13 bases in the middle. CDR3 coding DNA: TGTGCCAGCAGGGGCCGAGTCAGGAATCAGCCCCAGCATTTT. This codes for CASRGRVRNQPQHF.

A single count supports this clone. The V and J genes are TRBV18 and TRBJ2-5, with TRBD1 as a possible D gene (6 bases). V lost 6 bases to trimming and J lost 3 bases, with 14 bases between them. Germline V gene data show CDR1 as KGHSH and CDR2 as LQKENI. The CDR3 has 14 amino acids. The CDR3 spells CASSPDSWKETQYF. Written as DNA, the CDR3 is TGTGCCAGCTCGCCGGACAGTTGGAAAGAGACCCAGTACTTC.

The CDR3 spells CASTPWDRGIYYGYTF. The CDR3 DNA is TGTGCCAGTACCCCTTGGGACAGGGGAATTTACTATGGCTACACCTTC. The genes are TRBV19 and TRBJ1-2, with 10 bases lining up with TRBD1. Germline lookup yields CDR1 LNHDA and CDR2 SQIVND (reference sequence). V shed 7 bases, J shed 3 bases, and the junction held 11 bases outside the gene matches. The CDR3 covers 16 residues.

V gene TRBV27 combines with J gene TRBJ1-6; tentative D call: TRBD1 (5 bases). In germline, CDR1 is MNHEY, CDR2 SMNVEV (reference sequence). The CDR3 is made up of 13 amino acids. Trimming took 2 bases from V and 8 from J, leaving 7 bases between them. CDR3 sequence: CASSLRGDSPLHF. As DNA, the CDR3 is TGTGCCAGCAGTTTACGGGGGGATTCACCCCTCCACTTT.

J is TRBJ1-2 and V is TRBV30; perhaps TRBD1 as D (5 bases). The V end lost 0 bases, the J end lost 7 bases, and 12 bases lay between the germline ends. Per germline, CDR1 GTSNPN and CDR2 SVGIG (reference sequence). The CDR3 is made up of 13 amino acids. The CDR3 DNA reads TGTGCCTGGAGTGTAGCGGGGCTCAGTGGCTACACCTTC. Residues: CAWSVAGLSGYTF. The variable domain in full, completed from reference TRBV30 and TRBJ1-2, reads SQTIHQWPATLVQPVGSPLSLECTVEGTSNPNLYWYRQAAGRGLQLLFYSVGIGQISSEVPQNLSASRPQDRQFILSSKKLLLSDSGFYLCAWSVAGLSGYTFGSGTRLTVV.

V usage is TRBV5-1 and J usage is TRBJ1-4, with TRBD1 as a possible D gene (5 bases). V lost 1 base and J lost 4, with 17 bases in between. Germline V gene lookup returns CDR1 SGHRS and CDR2 YFSETQ. This CDR3 spans 17 amino acids. CDR3 residues: CASSLNGFKGINEKLFF. DNA of the CDR3: TGCGCCAGCAGCTTGAATGGCTTTAAGGGGATTAATGAAAAACTGTTTTTT. Full variable domain (remainder filled in from reference TRBV5-1 and TRBJ1-4): KAGVTQTPRYLIKTRGQQVTLSCSPISGHRSVSWYQQTPGQGLQFLFEYFSETQRNKGNFPGRFSGRQFSNSRSEMNVSTLELGDSALYLCASSLNGFKGINEKLFFGSGTQLSVL.

This clone was seen only once. The chain carries TRBV30 and TRBJ2-1; a weak D match, TRBD2 (5 bases). V lost 4 bases, J lost 10 bases, and 14 bases lay in between. The CDR3 is 12 residues long. The germline gives CDR1 GTSNPN, CDR2 SVGIG (reference sequence). The CDR3 region is CAWKDLSGEQFF. The CDR3 nucleotides are TGTGCCTGGAAAGACTTGAGCGGAGAGCAGTTCTTC. The whole variable domain, filled in from reference TRBV30 and TRBJ2-1, reads SQTIHQWPATLVQPVGSPLSLECTVEGTSNPNLYWYRQAAGRGLQLLFYSVGIGQISSEVPQNLSASRPQDRQFILSSKKLLLSDSGFYLCAWKDLSGEQFFGPGTRLTVL.

The chain employs TRBV10-3 and TRBJ1-2; possibly TRBD1 for D (5 bases). From germline, CDR1 is ENHRY and CDR2 SYGVKD. The CDR3 length is 14 residues. Trimming cost V 0 bases and J 0 bases, with 5 bases left between them. CDR3 sequence (DNA): TGTGCCATCAGTGAGTCGACAGCTAACTATGGCTACACCTTC. This codes for CAISESTANYGYTF.

This chain links TRBV30 with TRBJ1-4, with D maybe TRBD1 (5 bases). Germline V gene data show CDR1 as GTSNPN and CDR2 as SVGIG (reference sequence). The CDR3 covers 15 residues. V gave up 3 bases and J gave up 0 bases, with 11 bases separating them. The CDR3 bases are TGTGCCTGGAGACACCGGGGGGCAACTAATGAAAAACTGTTTTTT. It specifies CAWRHRGATNEKLFF.

The chain recombines TRBV6-2 or TRBV6-3 with TRBJ1-2; no clear D gene. The ends were cut back, 0 bases at V and 1 base at J, with 12 bases in the middle. Per the germline V gene, CDR1 is MNHEY and CDR2 is SVGEGT. The CDR3 consists of 16 residues. The CDR3 DNA follows: TGTGCCAGCAGTTACTCCTACAGCCATCATAACTATGGCTACACCTTC. Protein product: CASSYSYSHHNYGYTF.

This chain uses TRBV10-3 with TRBJ2-5; D ambiguous. V lost 0 bases and J 5 bases, leaving 4 bases between the germline ends. This CDR3 is built from 12 residues. Per the germline V gene, CDR1 is ENHRY and CDR2 is SYGVKD. The CDR3 loop is CAISESGETQYF. CDR3 sequence (DNA): TGTGCCATCAGTGAGTCTGGCGAGACCCAGTACTTC.

The chain joins TRBV28 to TRBJ1-2; TRBD1 agrees at 8 bases. The CDR3 totals 14 residues. Germline trimming cut 6 bases from V and 2 bases from J; bases unmatched to any gene: 5. CDR1 and CDR2 from the germline V gene are MDHEN and SYDVKM. The CDR3 region has the DNA TGTGCCAGCAGACGGACAGGGACCAACTATGGCTACACCTTC. Translation gives CASRRTGTNYGYTF.

The V gene is TRBV7-2, the J gene TRBJ1-2, with D unresolved. The CDR3 has 15 residues. CDR1 and CDR2 (germline): SGHTA, FQGNSA. V was pared by 3 bases and J by 0 bases, with 11 bases between. The DNA for the CDR3 is TGTGCCAGCAGCTTGCAGGCATCCCCTAACTATGGCTACACCTTC. The encoded protein is CASSLQASPNYGYTF.